These T cell receptor beta chains were read from a single sample in a study of cytomegalovirus exposure and HLA in healthy donors. Measured with immunoSEQ multiplex PCR; TCRdb has only the in-frame clones, and not every one. The sample includes around 150,000 clones. The specimen sequenced was PBMCs. The receptors here all came from a woman aged 55-75 years in good health and CMV-seronegative. Both conserved end residues are part of each CDR3. Each record gives: D gene, V gene, clone size, J gene, CDR3 protein, CDR3 DNA. D genes are given only for firm matches. Not all rows give a size; the values are once, few, many and, for expanded clones, a class.

>TRBD1|TRBV27|-|TRBJ1-2
CASSPWTGTDDYGYTF
TGTGCCAGCAGTCCTTGGACAGGGACTGACGACTATGGCTACACCTTC
>-|TRBV12-5|-|TRBJ1-2
CASGSPGRGYTF
TGTGCTAGTGGTTCCCCCGGGAGAGGCTACACCTTC
>-|TRBV25-1|-|TRBJ1-1
CASTPRQGSESAFF
TGTGCCAGCACCCCCAGGCAGGGCTCAGAGTCGGCTTTCTTT
>TRBD1|TRBV5-4|-|TRBJ2-5
CASTISGGKETQYF
TGTGCCAGCACTATATCAGGGGGAAAAGAGACCCAGTACTTC
>TRBD2|TRBV19|-|TRBJ2-7
CASSTQFLAGGRDYEQYF
TGTGCCAGCAGTACCCAATTCCTAGCGGGAGGGCGGGACTACGAGCAGTACTTC
>-|TRBV6-6|-|TRBJ2-2
CASRPTGSTGELFF
TGTGCCAGCAGGCCCACAGGGAGCACCGGGGAGCTGTTTTTT
>-|TRBV6-1|-|TRBJ2-1
CASTRDSRGNEQFF
TGTGCCAGCACCCGGGACTCTCGGGGCAATGAGCAGTTCTTC
>TRBD1|TRBV10-1|-|TRBJ2-2
CASKGQTNTGELFF
TGCGCCAGCAAGGGACAGACGAACACCGGGGAGCTGTTTTTT
>TRBD1|TRBV19|-|TRBJ1-4
CASSMGRQGPTNEKLFF
TGTGCCAGTAGTATGGGGCGACAGGGGCCCACTAATGAAAAACTGTTTTTT
>-|TRBV7-9|-|TRBJ2-1
CASSPSLAPSYNEQFF
TGTGCCAGCAGCCCTTCCCTAGCGCCCTCCTACAATGAGCAGTTCTTC
>TRBD1|TRBV7-8|-|TRBJ1-2
CASSPPGQGRVGDGYTF
TGTGCCAGCAGCCCTCCGGGACAGGGAAGAGTTGGTGATGGCTACACCTTC
>-|TRBV7-9|-|TRBJ1-1
CASSFLVGGTEAFF
TGTGCCAGCAGCTTTCTCGTCGGGGGGACTGAAGCTTTCTTT
>-|TRBV20-1|-|TRBJ1-4
CSAGREKLFF
TGCAGTGCAGGGAGGGAAAAACTGTTTTTT
>-|TRBV6-5|-|TRBJ1-2
CASRDVPGLNYGYTF
TGTGCCAGCAGGGATGTACCGGGACTAAACTATGGCTACACCTTC
>TRBD1|TRBV19|-|TRBJ2-7
CASSISGPRQGAAYEQYF
TGTGCCAGTAGTATCAGCGGACCTCGGCAGGGGGCAGCCTACGAGCAGTACTTC
>-|TRBV2|-|TRBJ1-1
CASSAQGNTEAFF
TGTGCCAGCAGTGCCCAGGGGAACACTGAAGCTTTCTTT
>TRBD1|TRBV28|-|TRBJ1-1
CASSPGTALGAFF
TGTGCCAGCAGTCCTGGGACAGCCCTTGGGGCTTTCTTT
>-|TRBV27|-|TRBJ1-3
CASSLIGPLSSGNTIYF
TGTGCCAGCAGTTTAATTGGTCCGCTCAGCTCTGGAAACACCATATATTTT
>-|TRBV27|-|TRBJ2-2
CASRRISNTGELFF
TGTGCCAGCAGGAGGATTTCGAACACCGGGGAGCTGTTTTTT
>-|TRBV19|-|TRBJ2-7
CASSLRTGSYEQYF
TGTGCCAGTAGTCTTCGGACTGGCTCCTACGAGCAGTACTTC
>-|TRBV5-4|-|TRBJ2-7
CASSSTGNSYEQYF
TGTGCCAGCAGCTCTACAGGGAACTCCTACGAGCAGTACTTC
>-|TRBV5-1|-|TRBJ2-1
CASSIVVRGASYNEQFF
TGCGCCAGCAGCATCGTTGTTCGGGGGGCGTCCTACAATGAGCAGTTCTTC
>TRBD1|TRBV7-3|-|TRBJ2-6
CASSSGTGDSGANVLTF
TGTGCCAGCAGCTCCGGGACAGGCGACTCTGGGGCCAACGTCCTGACTTTC
>-|TRBV5-1|-|TRBJ1-2
CASSFGQAALGYTF
TGCGCCAGCAGCTTTGGGCAGGCTGCGCTCGGCTACACCTTC
>TRBD2|TRBV7-8|-|TRBJ2-3
CASSSGTSGSTDTQYF
TGTGCCAGCAGCTCGGGGACTAGCGGGAGCACAGATACGCAGTATTTT
>-|TRBV5-1|-|TRBJ1-6
CASSFRQGFNSPLHF
TGCGCCAGCAGCTTTCGCCAGGGTTTTAATTCACCCCTCCACTTT
>-|TRBV5-1|-|TRBJ1-3
CASSFGGSGGNTIYF
TGCGCCAGCAGCTTCGGAGGTTCGGGCGGAAACACCATATATTTT
>-|TRBV10-1|medium-sized|TRBJ2-1
CASSSSGGISYNEQFF
TGCGCCAGCAGTTCGTCCGGGGGAATCTCCTACAATGAGCAGTTCTTC
>TRBD1|TRBV2|-|TRBJ1-1
CASRGQSNTEAFF
TGTGCCAGCAGGGGACAGTCGAACACTGAAGCTTTCTTT
>TRBD1|TRBV15|-|TRBJ2-7
CATSRGRTGTYEQYF
TGTGCCACCAGCAGAGGAAGGACAGGGACCTACGAGCAGTACTTC
>TRBD1|TRBV6-5|-|TRBJ1-1
CASNGQGLTEAFF
TGTGCCAGCAATGGACAGGGGCTCACTGAAGCTTTCTTT
>-|TRBV2|-|TRBJ2-7
CASSPAYEQYF
TGTGCCAGCAGTCCGGCCTACGAGCAGTACTTC
>-|TRBV29-1|-|TRBJ1-2
CSVLAGTNYGYTF
TGCAGCGTTCTAGCTGGTACTAACTATGGCTACACCTTC
>TRBD1|TRBV12-5|-|TRBJ2-5
CASGSRDRGAGETQYF
TGTGCTAGTGGTTCTCGGGACAGGGGAGCGGGGGAGACCCAGTACTTC
>-|TRBV6-5|-|TRBJ1-1
CASSRTFQGGTEAFF
TGTGCCAGCAGCCGAACGTTTCAAGGGGGAACTGAAGCTTTCTTT
>-|TRBV7-3|-|TRBJ2-7
CASSRGITDEQYF
TGTGCCAGCAGCCGGGGGATTACCGACGAGCAGTACTTC
>-|TRBV20-1|-|TRBJ2-7
CSASEGYEQYF
TGCAGTGCCTCAGAGGGCTACGAGCAGTACTTC
>-|TRBV6-1|-|TRBJ1-2
CASSERAGTTFLGYTF
TGTGCCAGCAGTGAAAGGGCGGGTACCACCTTCTTGGGCTACACCTTC
>-|TRBV7-9|-|TRBJ2-7
CASSLFETGSYEQYF
TGTGCCAGCAGCTTATTTGAAACAGGTTCCTACGAGCAGTACTTC
>-|TRBV6-5|-|TRBJ1-6
CASSYWSGVDSPLHF
TGTGCCAGCAGTTACTGGTCAGGGGTGGATTCACCCCTCCACTTT
>TRBD1|TRBV7-9|-|TRBJ2-6
CASSVDRGPGANVLTF
TGTGCCAGCAGCGTCGACAGGGGGCCTGGGGCCAACGTCCTGACTTTC
>-|TRBV6-6|-|TRBJ1-6
CASSYAIRLYSPLHF
TGTGCCAGCAGTTACGCTATTCGCCTCTATTCACCCCTCCACTTT
>-|TRBV5-6|-|TRBJ2-7
CASSSKYEQYF
TGTGCCAGCAGCTCCAAATACGAGCAGTACTTC
>-|TRBV19|-|TRBJ2-5
CASSIRPGQLFETQYF
TGTGCCAGTAGTATACGCCCGGGTCAGTTATTTGAGACCCAGTACTTC
>-|TRBV2|-|TRBJ2-7
CASSVDSSSEQYF
TGTGCCAGCAGCGTGGACAGTTCCTCGGAGCAGTACTTC
>-|TRBV5-1|-|TRBJ2-7
CASSQLGGPGGYEQYF
TGCGCCAGCAGCCAGCTTGGGGGCCCAGGAGGATACGAGCAGTACTTC